The rows below give T cell receptor beta chains drawn from one sample of a study of OX40 agonist ivuxolimab in advanced cancers. Libraries were prepared by immunoSEQ multiplex PCR; TCRdb keeps only in-frame clonotypes and omits some of them. The data show roughly 73,000 clones, roughly 80% seen once. The specimen was CD4+ or CD8+ T cells sorted from blood, collected in a trial of the OX40 agonist ivuxolimab. The receptors originated from an adult with an advanced solid tumor such as melanoma, head and neck, liver or kidney cancer. CDR3s include the opening cysteine and the closing phenylalanine or tryptophan. A D gene is named only where the DNA matches it firmly. Expanded clones are given a class, and other clones once, few, many or no size at all.

CDR3 length: 18; V gene: TRBV18; clone size: .; D gene: TRBD1; J gene: TRBJ1-1; CDR3 DNA: TGTGCCAGCTCACGGAGCCAGGGGGCGTTCCCATCGAACACTGAAGCTTTCTTT; CDR3 protein: CASSRSQGAFPSNTEAFF
CDR3 length: 14; V gene: TRBV9; clone size: .; D gene: TRBD2; J gene: TRBJ2-3; CDR3 DNA: TGTGCCAGCAGCGGTAGCGGGGTCACAGATACGCAGTATTTT; CDR3 protein: CASSGSGVTDTQYF
CDR3 length: 16; V gene: TRBV27; clone size: .; D gene: .; J gene: TRBJ2-7; CDR3 DNA: TGTGCCAGCAGTAATTACGGGGGGCGGATGGCCTACGAGCAGTACTTC; CDR3 protein: CASSNYGGRMAYEQYF
CDR3 length: 15; V gene: TRBV11-3; clone size: .; D gene: .; J gene: TRBJ2-5; CDR3 DNA: TGTGCCAGCAGCTTAGATGGCAGCTTGTGGGAGACCCAGTACTTC; CDR3 protein: CASSLDGSLWETQYF
CDR3 length: 16; V gene: TRBV7-9; clone size: .; D gene: .; J gene: TRBJ1-6; CDR3 DNA: TGTGCCAGCAGCTTGAGAAGTTCGGGGGGTAATTCACCCCTCCACTTT; CDR3 protein: CASSLRSSGGNSPLHF
CDR3 length: 11; V gene: TRBV13; clone size: .; D gene: .; J gene: TRBJ2-7; CDR3 DNA: TGTGCCAGCAGCTTGGGCAACGAGCAGTACTTC; CDR3 protein: CASSLGNEQYF
CDR3 length: 12; V gene: TRBV6-5; clone size: .; D gene: .; J gene: TRBJ1-4; CDR3 DNA: TGTGCCAGCAAACGGGGGGATGAAAAACTGTTTTTT; CDR3 protein: CASKRGDEKLFF
CDR3 length: 14; V gene: TRBV11-2; clone size: once; D gene: .; J gene: TRBJ2-5; CDR3 DNA: TGTGCCAGCAGCCTCCAACTGTTTGGGGAGACCCAGTACTTC; CDR3 protein: CASSLQLFGETQYF
CDR3 length: 13; V gene: TRBV5-1; clone size: .; D gene: .; J gene: TRBJ1-1; CDR3 DNA: TGCGCCAGCAGCTTGGAGCCGACCACTGAAGCTTTCTTT; CDR3 protein: CASSLEPTTEAFF
CDR3 length: 15; V gene: TRBV11-2; clone size: .; D gene: .; J gene: TRBJ2-7; CDR3 DNA: TGTGCCAGCAGACCGCTTGCAGGTGACTTCCACGAGCAGTACTTC; CDR3 protein: CASRPLAGDFHEQYF
CDR3 length: 14; V gene: TRBV5-1; clone size: .; D gene: .; J gene: TRBJ2-1; CDR3 DNA: TGCGCCAGCAGCTCCTCAACCTCCTACAATGAGCAGTTCTTC; CDR3 protein: CASSSSTSYNEQFF
CDR3 length: 13; V gene: TRBV29-1; clone size: .; D gene: TRBD2; J gene: TRBJ2-7; CDR3 DNA: TGCAGCGTTGAACCAGCGGGGGGATACGAGCAGTACTTC; CDR3 protein: CSVEPAGGYEQYF
CDR3 length: 14; V gene: TRBV5-6; clone size: few; D gene: .; J gene: TRBJ2-7; CDR3 DNA: TGTGCCAGCAGCTTGTCACTATTAAGCGACGAGCAGTACTTC; CDR3 protein: CASSLSLLSDEQYF
CDR3 length: 15; V gene: TRBV6-1; clone size: .; D gene: TRBD2; J gene: TRBJ2-7; CDR3 DNA: TGTGCCAGCAGTGAATGGGGGGGGGACGTGTACGAGCAGTACTTC; CDR3 protein: CASSEWGGDVYEQYF
CDR3 length: 14; V gene: TRBV5-3; clone size: .; D gene: .; J gene: TRBJ2-7; CDR3 DNA: TGTGCCATAGCCAGTGCTTCTGGGGGCTACGAGCAGTACTTC; CDR3 protein: CAIASASGGYEQYF
CDR3 length: 13; V gene: TRBV30; clone size: .; D gene: .; J gene: TRBJ1-5; CDR3 DNA: TGTGCCTGGAGGGGCAGGGGTCTTCAGCCCCAGCATTTT; CDR3 protein: CAWRGRGLQPQHF
CDR3 length: 13; V gene: TRBV4-2; clone size: .; D gene: TRBD1; J gene: TRBJ1-2; CDR3 DNA: TGTGCCAGCAGCCGAGGACAGGACTATGGCTACACCTTC; CDR3 protein: CASSRGQDYGYTF
CDR3 length: 11; V gene: TRBV7-8; clone size: .; D gene: .; J gene: TRBJ1-2; CDR3 DNA: TGTGCCAGCAGCTTAGTGTATGGCTACACCTTC; CDR3 protein: CASSLVYGYTF
CDR3 length: 14; V gene: TRBV19; clone size: .; D gene: .; J gene: TRBJ1-2; CDR3 DNA: TGTGCCAGTAGTATTTCCCGCGGAGGGAATGGCTACACCTTC; CDR3 protein: CASSISRGGNGYTF
CDR3 length: 17; V gene: TRBV7-2; clone size: .; D gene: .; J gene: TRBJ1-4; CDR3 DNA: TGTGCCAGCAGCTCTCAGGGTAGGGCTGTTACTAATGAAAAACTGTTTTTT; CDR3 protein: CASSSQGRAVTNEKLFF
CDR3 length: 15; V gene: TRBV6-5; clone size: .; D gene: TRBD1; J gene: TRBJ1-1; CDR3 DNA: TGTGCCAGCAGTTACTCGGCAGGGGGCGGGATAAGAGCTTTCTTT; CDR3 protein: CASSYSAGGGIRAFF
CDR3 length: 15; V gene: TRBV5-5; clone size: .; D gene: TRBD1; J gene: TRBJ1-4; CDR3 DNA: TGTGCCAGCAGCTTGTCGGTAACAGGGGAGCGTAAACTGTTTTTT; CDR3 protein: CASSLSVTGERKLFF
CDR3 length: 13; V gene: TRBV14; clone size: .; D gene: .; J gene: TRBJ1-2; CDR3 DNA: TGTGCCAGCAGCCAACGGACAAGTATGGGCTACACCTTC; CDR3 protein: CASSQRTSMGYTF
CDR3 length: 16; V gene: TRBV11-2; clone size: few; D gene: .; J gene: TRBJ2-1; CDR3 DNA: TGTGCCAGCACCATCAGGCCCCAAGCGGATTACAATGAGCAGTTCTTC; CDR3 protein: CASTIRPQADYNEQFF
CDR3 length: 12; V gene: TRBV19; clone size: .; D gene: .; J gene: TRBJ1-5; CDR3 DNA: TGTGCCAGTAGTATAATACGTCAGCCCCAGCATTTT; CDR3 protein: CASSIIRQPQHF
CDR3 length: 12; V gene: TRBV5-6; clone size: .; D gene: TRBD2; J gene: TRBJ2-7; CDR3 DNA: TGTGCCAGCACTAGCGGGGTGAGCGTGCAGTACTTC; CDR3 protein: CASTSGVSVQYF
CDR3 length: 14; V gene: TRBV5-6; clone size: .; D gene: .; J gene: TRBJ1-1; CDR3 DNA: TGTGCCAGCAGCTTGGACGGGGGGAACACTGAAGCTTTCTTT; CDR3 protein: CASSLDGGNTEAFF
CDR3 length: 15; V gene: TRBV19; clone size: .; D gene: TRBD1; J gene: TRBJ2-7; CDR3 DNA: TGTGCCAGTAGTAGCTGGGACAGGGGTGTTTCGGAGCAGTACTTC; CDR3 protein: CASSSWDRGVSEQYF
CDR3 length: 15; V gene: TRBV5-4; clone size: few; D gene: .; J gene: TRBJ2-1; CDR3 DNA: TGTGCCAGCATCCGGTGGGGAACCGCGGCCAATGAGCAGTTCTTC; CDR3 protein: CASIRWGTAANEQFF